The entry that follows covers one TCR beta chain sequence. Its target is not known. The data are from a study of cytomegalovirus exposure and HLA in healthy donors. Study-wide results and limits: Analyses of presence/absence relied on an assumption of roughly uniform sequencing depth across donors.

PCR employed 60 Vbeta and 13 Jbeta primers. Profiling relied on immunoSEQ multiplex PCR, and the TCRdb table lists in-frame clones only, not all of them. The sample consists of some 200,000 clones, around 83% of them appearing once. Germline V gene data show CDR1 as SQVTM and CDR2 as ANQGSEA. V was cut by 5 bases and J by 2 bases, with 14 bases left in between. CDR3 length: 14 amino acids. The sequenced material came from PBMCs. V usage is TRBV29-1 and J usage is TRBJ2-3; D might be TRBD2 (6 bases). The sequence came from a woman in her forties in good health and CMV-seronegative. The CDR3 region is CSVRRGVYTDTQYF. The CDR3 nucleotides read TGCAGCGTTCGGCGGGGCGTCTACACAGATACGCAGTATTTT.